This TCR beta chain was captured by sequencing in a study of CD8 T cells in ankylosing spondylitis. TCRdb analysed the 5' RACE reads with MiXCR anew, one entry per CDR3 protein. This sample carries fewer than 450,000 distinct CDR3 sequences, about 15% of them seen once, and the ten largest clones take approximately 1%. General study findings and limits: Prior literature has documented some motif variants in synovial fluid and blood from reactive arthritis. Seven to nine highly homologous variants made up a TCR beta motif, and this motif appeared characteristic of ankylosing spondylitis blood.

As concerns this clonotype: Its antigen is undetermined. A read error may produce the germline difference seen at one junction end.

The CDR3 has 13 amino acids. Germline CDR1 SQVTM, CDR2 ANQGSEA. What was sequenced was blood, either unsorted or a sorted T cell fraction (not recorded which). V usage is TRBV29-1 and J usage is TRBJ1-6; maybe TRBD1 (5 bases). This clonotype was obtained from a male donor with ankylosing spondylitis. CDR3 loop: CGAEFSYNSPLHF. In nucleotides, the CDR3 is TGTGGGGCAGAGTTCAGCTATAATTCACCCCTCCACTTT.